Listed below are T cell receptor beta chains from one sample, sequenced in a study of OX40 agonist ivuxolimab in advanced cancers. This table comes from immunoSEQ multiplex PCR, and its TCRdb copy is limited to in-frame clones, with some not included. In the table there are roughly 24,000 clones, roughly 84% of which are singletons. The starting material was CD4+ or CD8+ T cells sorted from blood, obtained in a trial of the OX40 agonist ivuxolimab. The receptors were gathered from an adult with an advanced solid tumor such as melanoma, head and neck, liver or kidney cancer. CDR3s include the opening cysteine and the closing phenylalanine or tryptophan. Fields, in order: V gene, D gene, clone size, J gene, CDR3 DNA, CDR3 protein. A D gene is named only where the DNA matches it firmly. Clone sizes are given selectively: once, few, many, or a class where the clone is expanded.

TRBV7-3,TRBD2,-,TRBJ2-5,TGTGCCAGCAGCTCGGGACTAGCGGGAGGTGGAGAGACCCAGTACTTC,CASSSGLAGGGETQYF
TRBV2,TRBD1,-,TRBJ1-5,TGTGCCAGCAGCTCGACAGGGGGCAATCAGCCCCAGCATTTT,CASSSTGGNQPQHF
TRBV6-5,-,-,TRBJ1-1,TGTGCCAGCAGTTACTCTTGGTTTGGGGGGCGAACTGAAGCTTTCTTT,CASSYSWFGGRTEAFF
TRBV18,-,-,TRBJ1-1,TGTGCCAGCTCACCCCCGGGGTCTATGAACACTGAAGCTTTCTTT,CASSPPGSMNTEAFF
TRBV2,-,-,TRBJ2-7,TGTGCCAGCAACCGCCAAGGGATCACCTACGAGCAGTACTTC,CASNRQGITYEQYF
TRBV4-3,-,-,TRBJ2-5,TGCGCCAGCAGCCAAATAAGGCGGGGAGGAGAGACCCAGTACTTC,CASSQIRRGGETQYF
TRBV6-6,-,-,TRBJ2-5,TGTGCCAGCAGTCAGGGGAGTCGGGGAGAGACCCAGTACTTC,CASSQGSRGETQYF
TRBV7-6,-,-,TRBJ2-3,TGTGCCAGCAGCACAACTAATAGCAGAGCAGATACGCAGTATTTT,CASSTTNSRADTQYF
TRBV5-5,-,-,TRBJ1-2,TGTGCCAGCACTATTCCGGGGAGCACTCTGTACTATGGCTACACCTTC,CASTIPGSTLYYGYTF
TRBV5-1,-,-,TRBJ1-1,TGCGCCAGCAGCTTGGACAGTGCGAACACTGAAGCTTTCTTT,CASSLDSANTEAFF
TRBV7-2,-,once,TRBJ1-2,TGTGCCAGCAGCCCCGGTGTGTGGGACACTGGAGGCTACACCTTC,CASSPGVWDTGGYTF
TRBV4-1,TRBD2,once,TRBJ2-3,TGCGCCAGCAGCCAAGATCTTACCAGCGGGGGTACAGATACGCAGTATTTT,CASSQDLTSGGTDTQYF
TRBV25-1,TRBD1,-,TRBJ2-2,TGTGCCAGCGGAGGACAGGGGGGTTTTACCGGGGAGCTGTTTTTT,CASGGQGGFTGELFF
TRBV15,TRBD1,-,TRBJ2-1,TGTGCCACCAGCGGAACGCCGGGACAGAACTGGAATGAGCAGTTCTTC,CATSGTPGQNWNEQFF
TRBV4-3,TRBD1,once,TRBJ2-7,TGCGCCAGCAGCCAAGAAGCGACCGGGACAGGCGCTATCGAGCAGTACTTC,CASSQEATGTGAIEQYF
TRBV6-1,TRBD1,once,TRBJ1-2,TGTGCCAGCAGGGCAATAGACAGGGCGGATGGCTACACCTTC,CASRAIDRADGYTF
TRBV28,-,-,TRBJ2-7,TGTGCCAGCAGTTTCTCTGGTAGCCGTATGGAGCAGTACTTC,CASSFSGSRMEQYF
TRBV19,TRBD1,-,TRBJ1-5,TGTGCCACGCGACAGGGGGCGATTACTAGCAATCAGCCCCAGCATTTT,CATRQGAITSNQPQHF
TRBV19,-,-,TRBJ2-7,TGTGCCAGTAGTATAGGCAGGGCTGACGAGCAGTACTTC,CASSIGRADEQYF
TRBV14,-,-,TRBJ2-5,TGTGCCAGCAGCCCAGGGAGGCGAGAGACCCAGTACTTC,CASSPGRRETQYF
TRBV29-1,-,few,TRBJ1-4,TGCAGCGTTGGGGGCGGAGAGTATCGTAATGAAAAACTGTTTTTT,CSVGGGEYRNEKLFF
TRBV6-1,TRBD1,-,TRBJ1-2,TGTGCCAGCAGTGAACCAGGACAGGCAGTCTATGGCTACACCTTC,CASSEPGQAVYGYTF
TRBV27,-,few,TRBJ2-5,TGTGCCAGCAGTTTAGGGAGGGGGGGGTCAGAGACCCAGTACTTC,CASSLGRGGSETQYF
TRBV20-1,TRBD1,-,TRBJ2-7,TGCAGTGCACCGACAGGGTTCGAGCAGTACTTC,CSAPTGFEQYF